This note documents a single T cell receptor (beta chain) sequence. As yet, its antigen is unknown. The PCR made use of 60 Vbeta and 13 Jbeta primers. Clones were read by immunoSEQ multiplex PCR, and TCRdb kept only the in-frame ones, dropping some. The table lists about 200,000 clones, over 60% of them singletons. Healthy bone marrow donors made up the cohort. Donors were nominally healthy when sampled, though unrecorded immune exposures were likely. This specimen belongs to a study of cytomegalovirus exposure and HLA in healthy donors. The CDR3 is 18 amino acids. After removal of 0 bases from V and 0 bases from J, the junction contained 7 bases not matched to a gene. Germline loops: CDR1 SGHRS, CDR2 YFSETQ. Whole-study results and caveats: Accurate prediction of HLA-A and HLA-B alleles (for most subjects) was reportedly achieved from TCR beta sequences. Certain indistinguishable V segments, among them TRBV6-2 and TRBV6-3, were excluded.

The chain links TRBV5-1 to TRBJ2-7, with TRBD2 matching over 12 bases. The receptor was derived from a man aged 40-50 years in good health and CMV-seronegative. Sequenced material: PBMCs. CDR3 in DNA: TGCGCCAGCAGCTTGGCCACTAGCGGGAGGCCCGTCTCCTACGAGCAGTACTTC. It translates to CASSLATSGRPVSYEQYF.